Given below is one TCR beta chain in context. The data stem from a study of T cell responses to AZD1222 COVID-19 vaccine. Using immunoSEQ multiplex PCR, the repertoire was profiled, and TCRdb retains in-frame clones only, with some absent. The table includes over 130,000 clones, 80% to 95% detected once. The CDR3 is made up of 14 amino acids. Trimming took 1 base from V and 5 from J, leaving 12 bases between them. Per germline, CDR1 SGHVS and CDR2 FQNEAQ. The TCR was taken from an adult in good health. This sample comprised peripheral blood, obtained on day 0 of AZD1222 vaccination. The rearrangement uses TRBV7-8 and TRBJ2-7, with D uncertain. CDR3 protein: CASSLDLPRDEQYF. CDR3 nucleotides: TGTGCCAGCAGCTTAGACTTGCCTCGGGACGAGCAGTACTTC.